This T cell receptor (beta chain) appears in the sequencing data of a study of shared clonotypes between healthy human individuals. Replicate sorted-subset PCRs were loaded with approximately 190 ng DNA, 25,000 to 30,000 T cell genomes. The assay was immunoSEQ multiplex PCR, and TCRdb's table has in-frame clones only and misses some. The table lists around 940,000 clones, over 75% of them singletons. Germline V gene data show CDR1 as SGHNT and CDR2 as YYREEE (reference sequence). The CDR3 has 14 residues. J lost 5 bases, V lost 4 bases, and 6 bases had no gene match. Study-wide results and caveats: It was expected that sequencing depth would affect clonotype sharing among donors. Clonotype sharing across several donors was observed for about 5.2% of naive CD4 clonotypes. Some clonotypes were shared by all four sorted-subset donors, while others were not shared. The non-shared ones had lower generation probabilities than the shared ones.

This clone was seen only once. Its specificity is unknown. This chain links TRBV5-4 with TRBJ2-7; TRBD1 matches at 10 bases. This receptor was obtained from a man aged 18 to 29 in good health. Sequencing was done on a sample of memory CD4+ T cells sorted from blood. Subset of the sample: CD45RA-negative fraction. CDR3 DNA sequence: TGTGCCAGCAGCCGGGACAGGGGTGAGGACGAGCAGTACTTC. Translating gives CASSRDRGEDEQYF.